What follows are 18 T cell receptor beta chains derived from one specimen sequenced in a study of identical twins. TCRdb reprocessed the 5' RACE reads with MiXCR, giving one entry per CDR3 protein. The profile shows hundreds of thousands of distinct CDR3 sequences, around a sixth of them singletons. Separately, the same data were catalogued under a study of T cells expressing NK-cell markers.

Sequenced sample: PBMCs. All receptors come from a woman between 18 and 30 years old in good health.

This clonotype was counted a few times. This chain joins TRBV7-2 and TRBJ2-5; either TRBD1 or TRBD2 may supply D (6 bases each). V lost 6 bases to trimming and J lost 2 bases, with 19 bases between them. The CDR3 runs to 16 residues. Germline CDR1 reads SGHTA; CDR2 reads FQGNSA. CDR3 residues: CASSPRRGAEQETQYF. CDR3 DNA sequence: TGTGCCAGCAGTCCTCGTAGGGGGGCCGAACAAGAGACCCAGTACTTC.

The J gene is TRBJ2-2, the V gene TRBV11-3; 8 bases are shared with TRBD1. This CDR3 is built from 16 residues. Germline-derived CDR1 and CDR2 are SGHNT and YENEEA. The J segment lost 2 bases and the V segment lost 4 bases, leaving 6 bases of the junction unmatched. The CDR3 DNA reads as TGTGCCAGCAGCTCCTTTACAGGGGGAAACACCGGGGAGCTGTTTTTT. It translates to CASSSFTGGNTGELFF. The full variable domain, completed using reference TRBV11-3 and TRBJ2-2, is EAGVVQSPRYKIIEKKQPVAFWCNPISGHNTLYWYLQNLGQGPELLIRYENEEAVDDSQLPKDRFSAERLKGVDSTLKIQPAELGDSAVYLCASSSFTGGNTGELFFGEGSRLTVL.

V and J are TRBV25-1 and TRBJ1-5; D is possibly TRBD1 (6 bases). Between the trimmed V and J ends, which lost 4 bases and 0 bases, there was a span of 19 bases. Germline V gene lookup returns CDR1 MGHDK and CDR2 SYGVNS. This CDR3 has 18 residues. DNA of the CDR3: TGTGCCAGCAGTGTCCAGGAAGGACAGAGAATTAGCAATCAGCCCCAGCATTTT. It is translated as CASSVQEGQRISNQPQHF.

This clonotype was observed a few times. The chain has TRBV5-1 and TRBJ2-5; D is undetermined. Germline lookup yields CDR1 SGHRS and CDR2 YFSETQ. This CDR3 is built from 14 residues. V was cut by 0 bases and J by 3 bases, with 9 bases left in between. CDR3 amino acids: CASSLASVEETQYF. The CDR3 DNA sequence: TGCGCCAGCAGCTTGGCCTCGGTGGAAGAGACCCAGTACTTC.

This chain joins TRBV10-3 and TRBJ2-1, with D maybe TRBD1 (7 bases). The CDR3 spans 15 residues. V dropped 4 bases and J dropped 8 bases, with 18 bases sitting between them. Germline values: CDR1 ENHRY, CDR2 SYGVKD. CDR3: CAISGSAGGLYEQFF. For the CDR3, the DNA is TGTGCCATCAGTGGTTCGGCAGGGGGGTTATATGAGCAGTTCTTC.

This chain joins TRBV6-2 or TRBV6-3 and TRBJ2-7, with unresolved D. Trimming pared 5 bases from V and 6 bases from J, leaving 14 bases between. The germline gives CDR1 MNHEY, CDR2 SVGEGT. There are 13 residues in the CDR3. For the CDR3, the DNA is TGTGCCAGCAGTCCCCGGCGCTTTGGCGAGCAGTACTTC. Amino acid sequence: CASSPRRFGEQYF.

The table lists this clonotype with many counts. The rearrangement uses TRBV12-3 or TRBV12-4 and TRBJ2-1; tentative D call: TRBD1 (6 bases). V was shortened by 7 bases and J by 0 bases, with 16 bases between the two germline ends. CDR3 length: 16 amino acids. For the CDR3, the DNA is TGTGCCAGCACCGTTAGGTCAGGGGCCTCCTACAATGAGCAGTTCTTC. Its protein product is CASTVRSGASYNEQFF.

This clonotype was seen repeatedly, ten times or more. J is TRBJ2-3 and V is TRBV10-3; TRBD2 agrees at 8 bases. The CDR3 totals 14 residues. Germline loops: CDR1 ENHRY, CDR2 SYGVKD. The J segment lost 6 bases and the V segment lost 4 bases, leaving 6 bases of the junction unmatched. CDR3 nucleotide sequence: TGTGCCATCAGTGTATCGGGACTAGGCGATACGCAGTATTTT. Its protein product is CAISVSGLGDTQYF.

This clonotype was observed a few times. The chain's CDR3 is CASRRGTEQYF. For the CDR3, the DNA is TGTGCCAGCAGAAGGGGGACTGAGCAGTACTTC. The rearrangement joins TRBV12-3 or TRBV12-4 to TRBJ2-7, with D perhaps TRBD1 or TRBD2 (6 bases each). Trimming took 6 bases from V and 7 from J, leaving 10 bases between them. CDR3 length: 11 residues.

This chain uses TRBV14 with TRBJ2-1, with D unresolved. This CDR3 region has 14 residues. CDR1 is SGHDN and CDR2 is FVKESK in the germline V gene. V was clipped by 5 bases and J by 2 bases, with 10 bases between them. CDR3 loop: CASSDHSPYNEQFF. The CDR3 DNA sequence: TGTGCCAGCAGCGATCACTCCCCCTACAATGAGCAGTTCTTC.

The J gene is TRBJ2-1, the V gene TRBV20-1, with 9 bases identical to TRBD1. The CDR3 has 15 residues. In germline, CDR1 is DFQATT, CDR2 SNEGSKA (reference sequence). With 3 bases clipped from V and 6 bases from J, the junction kept 9 bases outside the gene matches. The CDR3: CSARYPGQGPNEQFF. CDR3 nucleotides: TGCAGTGCTAGGTATCCGGGACAGGGCCCCAATGAGCAGTTCTTC.

This clonotype was seen more than once but under ten times. V is TRBV6-5 and J is TRBJ2-5; perhaps TRBD2 as D (7 bases). V shed 4 bases and J shed 8 bases, with 23 bases lying between them. Germline V gene data show CDR1 as MNHEY and CDR2 as SVGAGI. CDR3 length: 16 residues. CDR3 loop: CASSSLGGGAIRTQYF. CDR3 coding DNA: TGTGCCAGCAGTTCTCTCGGTGGGGGGGCGATTCGAACCCAGTACTTC.

This chain links TRBV11-2 with TRBJ2-3, with 8 bases fitting TRBD2. CDR1 is SGHAT, CDR2 FQNNGV, per germline. The CDR3 is made up of 16 amino acids. The ends lost 1 base at V and 0 bases at J; junction bases unmatched: 3. The CDR3 is CASSLVSGMSTDTQYF. In DNA, the CDR3 is TGTGCCAGCAGCTTAGTTAGCGGGATGAGCACAGATACGCAGTATTTT.

The CDR3 reads CASSLIGRKQFF. The CDR3 coding sequence is TGTGCCAGCAGCTTAATCGGGAGAAAGCAGTTCTTC. V is TRBV11-2 and J is TRBJ2-1, with a tentative D call TRBD2 (6 bases). The CDR3 is 12 residues long. V was cut by 2 bases and J by 11 bases, with 10 bases left in between. The germline V gene encodes CDR1 SGHAT and CDR2 FQNNGV.

The chain joins TRBV15 to TRBJ2-1; possibly TRBD1 for D (5 bases). Trimming left V 0 bases short and J 12 bases short, with 12 bases between. The CDR3 loop spans 13 amino acids. Germline CDR1 reads LNHNV; CDR2 reads YYDKDF (reference sequence). The CDR3 coding sequence is TGTGCCACCAGCAGAGACCCGATAACAGGGCAGTTCTTC. Encoded protein: CATSRDPITGQFF. Variable domain in full (rest from reference TRBV15 and TRBJ2-1): DAMVIQNPRYQVTQFGKPVTLSCSQTLNHNVMYWYQQKSSQAPKLLFHYYDKDFNNEADTPDNFQSRRPNTSFCFLDIRSPGLGDTAMYLCATSRDPITGQFFGPGTRLTVL.

This chain connects TRBV29-1 to TRBJ1-4; unclear D gene. Germline V gives CDR1 SQVTM, CDR2 ANQGSEA. V was shortened by 4 bases and J by 8 bases, with 14 bases between the two germline ends. CDR3 size: 13 residues. The CDR3 region is CSVGRTRNEKLFF. CDR3 sequence (DNA): TGCAGCGTTGGAAGGACTCGGAACGAAAAACTGTTTTTT.

J is TRBJ1-6 and V is TRBV7-9, with D uncertain. The length of the CDR3 is 15 residues. V shed 7 bases and J shed 0 bases, with 10 bases lying between them. Germline CDR1 SEHNR, CDR2 FQNEAQ (reference sequence). The CDR3 here is CASTSWGSYNSPLHF. DNA of the CDR3: TGTGCCAGCACCTCCTGGGGCTCCTATAATTCACCCCTCCACTTT.

The J gene is TRBJ1-2, the V gene TRBV20-1; D is perhaps TRBD1 (6 bases). CDR3 length: 13 residues. The V and J ends lost 6 bases and 1 base respectively, with 12 bases between them. The germline V gene encodes CDR1 DFQATT and CDR2 SNEGSKA (reference sequence). CDR3 sequence (DNA): TGCAGTGCAAGAACAGGGATTAACTATGGCTACACCTTC. The encoded protein is CSARTGINYGYTF.